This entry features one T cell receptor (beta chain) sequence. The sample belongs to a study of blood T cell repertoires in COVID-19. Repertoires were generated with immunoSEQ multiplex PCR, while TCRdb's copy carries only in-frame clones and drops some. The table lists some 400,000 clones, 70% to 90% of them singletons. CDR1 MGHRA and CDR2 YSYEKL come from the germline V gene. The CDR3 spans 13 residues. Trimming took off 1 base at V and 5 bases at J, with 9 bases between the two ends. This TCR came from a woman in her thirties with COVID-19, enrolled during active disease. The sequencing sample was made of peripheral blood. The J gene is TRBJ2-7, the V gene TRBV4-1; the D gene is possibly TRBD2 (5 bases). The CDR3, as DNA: TGCGCCAGCAGCCAAGGAGGGTGGGACGAGCAGTACTTC. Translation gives CASSQGGWDEQYF.